The TCR beta chain described here comes from a study of tumor and adjacent non-tumor tissue in lung cancer. Study findings and constraints: Top 100 clones took a larger repertoire share in normal lung.

Three rounds of nested PCR, following a modified ARM-PCR protocol, produced the TCRbeta library. TCRdb re-derived calls from the multiplex PCR reads in MiXCR, one entry per CDR3 protein. The data hold 60,000 to 95,000 distinct CDR3 sequences, with about three quarters observed a single time. Concerning this clonotype itself: Its cognate antigen is unknown.

The template was RNA from unsorted bulk tissue. The CDR3 has 12 residues. Deletions cut 4 bases from V and 10 bases from J, with 13 bases between. Sequences were obtained from lung tumor tissue. The TCR was taken from a woman between 45 and 65 years old with non-small cell lung cancer. The chain links TRBV12-3 or TRBV12-4 to TRBJ1-1, with D maybe TRBD1 (5 bases). This CDR3 is CASSSLRGGAFF. The CDR3 nucleotides are TGTGCCAGCAGTTCCCTTCGGGGGGGAGCTTTCTTT.